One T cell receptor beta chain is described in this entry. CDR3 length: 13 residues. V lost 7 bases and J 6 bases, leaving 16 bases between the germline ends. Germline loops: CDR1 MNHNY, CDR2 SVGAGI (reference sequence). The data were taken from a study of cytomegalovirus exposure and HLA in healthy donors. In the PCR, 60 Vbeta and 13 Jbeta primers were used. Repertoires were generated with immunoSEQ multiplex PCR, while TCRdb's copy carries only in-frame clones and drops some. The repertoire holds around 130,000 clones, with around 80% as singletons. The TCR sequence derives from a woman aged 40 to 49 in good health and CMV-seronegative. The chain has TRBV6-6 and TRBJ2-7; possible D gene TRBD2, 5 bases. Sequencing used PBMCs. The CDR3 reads CASTYEGDIEQYF. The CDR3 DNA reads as TGTGCCAGCACCTACGAGGGCGATATCGAGCAGTACTTC.